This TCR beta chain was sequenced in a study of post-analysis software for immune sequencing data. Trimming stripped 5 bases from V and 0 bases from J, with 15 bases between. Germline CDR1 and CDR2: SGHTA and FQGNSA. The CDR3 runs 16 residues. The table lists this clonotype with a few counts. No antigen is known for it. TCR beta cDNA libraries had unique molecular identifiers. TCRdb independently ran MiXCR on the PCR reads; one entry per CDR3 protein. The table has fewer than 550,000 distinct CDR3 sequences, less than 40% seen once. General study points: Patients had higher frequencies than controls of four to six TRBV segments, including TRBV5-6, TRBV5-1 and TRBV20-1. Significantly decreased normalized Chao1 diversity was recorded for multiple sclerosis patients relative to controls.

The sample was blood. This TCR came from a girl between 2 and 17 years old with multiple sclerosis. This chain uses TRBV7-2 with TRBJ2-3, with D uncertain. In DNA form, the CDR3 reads TGTGCCAGCAGCCAGCGTCGGGCCCGAAGCACAGATACGCAGTATTTT. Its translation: CASSQRRARSTDTQYF. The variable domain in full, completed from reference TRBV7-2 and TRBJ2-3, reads GAGVSQSPSNKVTEKGKDVELRCDPISGHTALYWYRQSLGQGLEFLIYFQGNSAPDKSGLPSDRFSAERTGGSVSTLTIQRTQQEDSAVYLCASSQRRARSTDTQYFGPGTRLTVL.